This record concerns one T cell receptor (beta chain) sequence. These data belong to a study of blood T cell repertoires in COVID-19. Study summary: The samples span acute and convalescent COVID-19 from the United States, Italy and Spain.

The CDR3 consists of 14 residues. Per germline, CDR1 SGHKS and CDR2 YYEKEE (reference sequence). The V gene end was trimmed by 4 bases and the J gene end by 6 bases; junction bases not matched to a gene: 4. Using immunoSEQ multiplex PCR, the repertoire was profiled, and TCRdb retains in-frame clones only, with some absent. This sample has about 200,000 clones, with 87% found just once. Sequenced material: peripheral blood. This clonotype was obtained from a man in his forties with active or convalescent COVID-19. The chain couples TRBV5-5 to TRBJ2-1; 10 bases match TRBD1. The CDR3 protein is CASSPGQGFNEQFF. The DNA of the CDR3 is TGTGCCAGCAGCCCGGGACAGGGGTTCAATGAGCAGTTCTTC.